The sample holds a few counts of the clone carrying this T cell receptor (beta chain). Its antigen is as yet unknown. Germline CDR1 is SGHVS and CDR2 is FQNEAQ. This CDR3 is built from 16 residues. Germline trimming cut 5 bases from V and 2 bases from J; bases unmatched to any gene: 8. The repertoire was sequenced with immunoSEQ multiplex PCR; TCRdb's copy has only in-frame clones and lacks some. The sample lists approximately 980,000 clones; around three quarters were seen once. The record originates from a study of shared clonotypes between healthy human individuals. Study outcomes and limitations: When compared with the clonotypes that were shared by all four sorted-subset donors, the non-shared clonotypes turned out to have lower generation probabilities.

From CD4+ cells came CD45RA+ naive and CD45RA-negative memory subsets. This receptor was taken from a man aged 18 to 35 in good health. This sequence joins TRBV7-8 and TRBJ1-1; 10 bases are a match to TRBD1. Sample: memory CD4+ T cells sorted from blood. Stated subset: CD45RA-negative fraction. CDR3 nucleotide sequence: TGTGCCAGCAGCCCAGTTAGGGACAGGGGTAACACTGAAGCTTTCTTT. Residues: CASSPVRDRGNTEAFF.